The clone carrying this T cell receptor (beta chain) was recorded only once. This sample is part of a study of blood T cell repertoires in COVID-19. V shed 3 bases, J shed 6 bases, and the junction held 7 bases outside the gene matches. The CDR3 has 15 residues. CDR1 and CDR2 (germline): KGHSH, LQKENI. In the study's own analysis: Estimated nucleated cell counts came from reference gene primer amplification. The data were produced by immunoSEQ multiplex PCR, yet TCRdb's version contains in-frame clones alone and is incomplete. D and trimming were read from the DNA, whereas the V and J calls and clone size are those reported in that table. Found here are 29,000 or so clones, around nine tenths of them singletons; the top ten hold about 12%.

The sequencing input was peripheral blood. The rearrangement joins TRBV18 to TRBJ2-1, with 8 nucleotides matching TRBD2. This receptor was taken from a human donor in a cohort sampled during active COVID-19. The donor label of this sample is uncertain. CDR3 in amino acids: CASSPMRGAINEQFF. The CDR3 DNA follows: TGTGCCAGCTCACCGATGCGGGGGGCCATCAATGAGCAGTTCTTC.